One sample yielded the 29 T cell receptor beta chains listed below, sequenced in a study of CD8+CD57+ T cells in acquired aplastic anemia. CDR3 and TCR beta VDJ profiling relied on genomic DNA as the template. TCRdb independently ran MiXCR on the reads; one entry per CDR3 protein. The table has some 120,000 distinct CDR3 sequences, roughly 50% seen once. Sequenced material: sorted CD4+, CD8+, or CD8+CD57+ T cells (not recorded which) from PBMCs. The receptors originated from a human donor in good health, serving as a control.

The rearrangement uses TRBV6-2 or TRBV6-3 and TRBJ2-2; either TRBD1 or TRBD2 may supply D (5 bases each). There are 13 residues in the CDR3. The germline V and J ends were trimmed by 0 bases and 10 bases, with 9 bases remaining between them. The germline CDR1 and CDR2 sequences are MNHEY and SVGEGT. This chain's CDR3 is CASSYSWDEELFF. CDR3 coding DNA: TGTGCCAGCAGTTACTCGTGGGACGAGGAGCTGTTTTTT.

CDR3 DNA: TGTGCCAGCAGCTTACAGGGGCTTAACTATGGCTACACCTTC. This encodes CASSLQGLNYGYTF. The chain links TRBV7-6 to TRBJ1-2; maybe TRBD1 (6 bases). The CDR3 contains 14 residues. Germline CDR1 SGHVS, CDR2 FNYEAQ. The ends were cut back, 2 bases at V and 1 base at J, with 8 bases in the middle.

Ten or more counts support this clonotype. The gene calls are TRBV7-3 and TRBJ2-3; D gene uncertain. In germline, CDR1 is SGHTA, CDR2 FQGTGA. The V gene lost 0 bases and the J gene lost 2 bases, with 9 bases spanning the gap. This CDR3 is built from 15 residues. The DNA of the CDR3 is TGTGCCAGCAGCTTAACTGGGCAGATCACAGATACGCAGTATTTT. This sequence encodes CASSLTGQITDTQYF.

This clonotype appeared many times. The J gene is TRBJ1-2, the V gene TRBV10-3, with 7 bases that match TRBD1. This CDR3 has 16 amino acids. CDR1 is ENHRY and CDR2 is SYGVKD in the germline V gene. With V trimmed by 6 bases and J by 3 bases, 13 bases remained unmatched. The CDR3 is CAIRPNSDRRHYGYTF. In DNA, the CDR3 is TGTGCCATCAGACCAAACTCGGACAGGCGGCACTATGGCTACACCTTC.

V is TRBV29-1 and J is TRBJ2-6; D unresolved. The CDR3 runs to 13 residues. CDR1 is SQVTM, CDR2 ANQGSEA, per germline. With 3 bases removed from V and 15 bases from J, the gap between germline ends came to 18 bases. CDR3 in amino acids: CSVDGSPSGDLTF. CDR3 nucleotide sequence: TGCAGCGTTGACGGCAGCCCCTCAGGTGACCTGACTTTC.

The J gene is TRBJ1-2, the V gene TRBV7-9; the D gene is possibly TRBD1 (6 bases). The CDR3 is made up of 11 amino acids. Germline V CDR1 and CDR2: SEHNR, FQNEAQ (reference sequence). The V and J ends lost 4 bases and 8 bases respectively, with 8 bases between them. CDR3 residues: CASSSDRGYTF. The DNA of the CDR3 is TGTGCCAGCAGCTCCGACAGGGGCTACACCTTC.

The CDR3 loop reads CATGFAGVNSPLHF. The CDR3 DNA follows: TGTGCCACCGGGTTCGCAGGGGTAAATTCACCCCTCCACTTT. This chain connects TRBV15 to TRBJ1-6; weak D call: TRBD1 (6 bases). Germline V CDR1 and CDR2: LNHNV, YYDKDF (reference sequence). Trimming took 8 bases from V and 7 from J, leaving 15 bases between them. This CDR3 region has 14 residues.

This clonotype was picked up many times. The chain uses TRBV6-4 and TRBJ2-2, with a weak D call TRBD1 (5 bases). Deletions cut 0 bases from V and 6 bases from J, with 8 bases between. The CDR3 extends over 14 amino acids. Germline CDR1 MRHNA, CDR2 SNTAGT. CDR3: CASSDSGRAGELFF. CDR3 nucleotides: TGTGCCAGCAGTGACTCGGGGCGCGCCGGGGAGCTGTTTTTT.

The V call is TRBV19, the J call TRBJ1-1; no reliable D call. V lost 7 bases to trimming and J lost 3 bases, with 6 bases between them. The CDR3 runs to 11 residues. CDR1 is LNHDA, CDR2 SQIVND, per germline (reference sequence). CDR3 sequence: CASNEDTEAFF. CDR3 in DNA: TGTGCCAGTAACGAGGACACTGAAGCTTTCTTT.

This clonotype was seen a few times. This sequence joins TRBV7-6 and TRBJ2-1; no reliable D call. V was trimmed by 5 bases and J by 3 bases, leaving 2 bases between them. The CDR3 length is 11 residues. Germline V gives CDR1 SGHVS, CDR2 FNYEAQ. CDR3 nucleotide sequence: TGTGCCAGCAGCGACTACAATGAGCAGTTCTTC. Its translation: CASSDYNEQFF.

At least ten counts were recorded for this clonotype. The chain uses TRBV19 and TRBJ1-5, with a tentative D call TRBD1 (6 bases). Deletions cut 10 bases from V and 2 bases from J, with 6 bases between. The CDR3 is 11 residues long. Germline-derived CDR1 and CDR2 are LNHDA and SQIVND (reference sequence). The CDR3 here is CATGGNQPQHF. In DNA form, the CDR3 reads TGTGCCACAGGGGGCAATCAGCCCCAGCATTTT. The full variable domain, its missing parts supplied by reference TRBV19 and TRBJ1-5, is DGGITQSPKYLFRKEGQNVTLSCEQNLNHDAMYWYRQDPGQGLRLIYYSQIVNDFQKGDIAEGYSVSREKKESFPLTVTSAQKNPTAFYLCATGGNQPQHFGDGTRLSIL.

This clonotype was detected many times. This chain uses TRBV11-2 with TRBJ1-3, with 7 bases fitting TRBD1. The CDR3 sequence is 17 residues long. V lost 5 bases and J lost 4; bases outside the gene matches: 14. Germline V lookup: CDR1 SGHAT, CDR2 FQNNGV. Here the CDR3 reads CASSLRVRTGGGNTIYF. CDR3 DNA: TGTGCCAGCAGCCTCCGCGTTCGGACAGGCGGAGGAAACACCATATATTTT.

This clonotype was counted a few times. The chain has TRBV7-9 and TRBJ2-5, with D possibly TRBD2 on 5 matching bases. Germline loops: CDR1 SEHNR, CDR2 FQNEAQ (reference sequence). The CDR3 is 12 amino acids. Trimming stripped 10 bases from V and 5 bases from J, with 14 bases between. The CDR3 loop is CATSRARETQYF. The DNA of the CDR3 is TGTGCCACCTCGCGGGCCAGGGAGACCCAGTACTTC.

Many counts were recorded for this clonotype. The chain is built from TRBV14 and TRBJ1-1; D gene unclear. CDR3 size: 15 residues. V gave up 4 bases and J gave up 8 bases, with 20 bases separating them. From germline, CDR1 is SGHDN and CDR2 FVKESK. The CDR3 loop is CASSLDSGRFGEAFF. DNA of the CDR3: TGTGCCAGCAGCCTGGACTCCGGCCGTTTTGGGGAAGCTTTCTTT.

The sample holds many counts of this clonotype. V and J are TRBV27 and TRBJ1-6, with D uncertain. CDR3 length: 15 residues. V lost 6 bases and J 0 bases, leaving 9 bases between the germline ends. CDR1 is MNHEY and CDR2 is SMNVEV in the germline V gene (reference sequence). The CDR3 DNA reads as TGTGCCAGCAGGCTAGAGGGCTCCTATAATTCACCCCTCCACTTT. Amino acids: CASRLEGSYNSPLHF.

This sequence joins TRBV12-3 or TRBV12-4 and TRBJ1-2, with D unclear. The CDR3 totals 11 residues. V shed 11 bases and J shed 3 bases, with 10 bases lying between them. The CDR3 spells CAQQHDYGYTF. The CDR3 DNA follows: TGTGCCCAACAGCATGACTATGGCTACACCTTC.

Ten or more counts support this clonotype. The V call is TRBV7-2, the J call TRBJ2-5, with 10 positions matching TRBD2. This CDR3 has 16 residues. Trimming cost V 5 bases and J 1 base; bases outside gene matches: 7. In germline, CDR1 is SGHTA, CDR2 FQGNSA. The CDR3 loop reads CASSPSTSGPQETQYF. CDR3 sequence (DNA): TGTGCCAGCAGCCCGTCGACTAGCGGGCCCCAAGAGACCCAGTACTTC.

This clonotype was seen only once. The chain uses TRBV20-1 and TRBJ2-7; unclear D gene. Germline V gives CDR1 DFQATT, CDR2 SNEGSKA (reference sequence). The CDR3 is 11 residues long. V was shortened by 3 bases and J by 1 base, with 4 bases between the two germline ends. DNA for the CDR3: TGCAGTGCTAGCACATCCTACGAGCAGTACTTC. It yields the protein CSASTSYEQYF.

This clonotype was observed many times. As DNA, the CDR3 is TGCAGTGCTAGAGACACCGGACTAGCGGGGCGGGACAATGAGCAGTTCTTC. Its protein is CSARDTGLAGRDNEQFF. The rearrangement uses TRBV20-1 and TRBJ2-1; 12 bases match TRBD2. Germline CDR1 is DFQATT and CDR2 is SNEGSKA (reference sequence). This CDR3 has 17 residues. The V gene end was trimmed by 0 bases and the J gene end by 5 bases; junction bases not matched to a gene: 8.

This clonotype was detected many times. The CDR3 nucleotides read TGTGCCAACCGCAGGGACAACCTCTCTGGAAACACCATATATTTT. It codes for CANRRDNLSGNTIYF. The chain uses TRBV3-1 and TRBJ1-3, with D tentatively TRBD1 (6 bases). The CDR3 has 15 amino acids. Deletions cut 10 bases from V and 0 bases from J, with 16 bases between. Germline CDR1 is LGHDT and CDR2 is YNNKEL (reference sequence).

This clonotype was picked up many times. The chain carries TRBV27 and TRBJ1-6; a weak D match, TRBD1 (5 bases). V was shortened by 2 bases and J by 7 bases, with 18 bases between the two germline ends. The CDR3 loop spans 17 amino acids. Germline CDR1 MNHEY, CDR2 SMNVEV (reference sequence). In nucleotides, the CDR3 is TGTGCCAGCAGTTTAGGGGGGTCCAGGAGGTACAATTCACCCCTCCACTTT. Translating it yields CASSLGGSRRYNSPLHF.

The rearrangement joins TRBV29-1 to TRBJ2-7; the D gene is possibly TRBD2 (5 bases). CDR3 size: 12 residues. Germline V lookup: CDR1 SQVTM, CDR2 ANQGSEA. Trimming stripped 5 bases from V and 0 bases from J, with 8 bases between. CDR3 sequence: CSVLGSSYEQYF. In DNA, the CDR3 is TGCAGCGTTCTAGGGAGCTCCTACGAGCAGTACTTC.

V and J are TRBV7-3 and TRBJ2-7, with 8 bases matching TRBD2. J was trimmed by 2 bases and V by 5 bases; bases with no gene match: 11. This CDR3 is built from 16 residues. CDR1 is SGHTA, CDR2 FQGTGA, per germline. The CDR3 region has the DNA TGTGCCAGCAGCCTCCTGAGGGTAGCGGGGACCTACGAGCAGTACTTC. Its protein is CASSLLRVAGTYEQYF.

This CDR3 reads CASSESQTLRNTEAFF. In nucleotides, the CDR3 is TGTGCCAGCAGTGAATCCCAGACTTTGAGGAACACTGAAGCTTTCTTT. V and J are TRBV25-1 and TRBJ1-1; D is uncertain. V was trimmed by 1 base and J by 1 base, leaving 13 bases between them. This CDR3 comprises 16 residues. Germline loops: CDR1 MGHDK, CDR2 SYGVNS.

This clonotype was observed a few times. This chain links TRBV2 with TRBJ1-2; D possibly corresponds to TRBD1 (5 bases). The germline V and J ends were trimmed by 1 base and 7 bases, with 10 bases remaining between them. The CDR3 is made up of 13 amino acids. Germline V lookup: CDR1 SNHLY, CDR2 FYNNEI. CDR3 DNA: TGTGCCAGCAGTGAAGTGGAAGGGACTGGCTACACCTTC. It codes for CASSEVEGTGYTF. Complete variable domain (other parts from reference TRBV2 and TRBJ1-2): EPEVTQTPSHQVTQMGQEVILRCVPISNHLYFYWYRQILGQKVEFLVSFYNNEISEKSEIFDDQFSVERPDGSNFTLKIRSTKLEDSAMYFCASSEVEGTGYTFGSGTRLTVV.

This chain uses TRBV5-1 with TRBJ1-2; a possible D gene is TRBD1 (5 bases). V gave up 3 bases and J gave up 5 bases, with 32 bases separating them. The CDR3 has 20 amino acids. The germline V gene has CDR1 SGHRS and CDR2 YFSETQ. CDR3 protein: CASSSGLRKGGQEGTYGYTF. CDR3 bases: TGCGCCAGCAGCTCGGGACTAAGGAAGGGAGGCCAAGAAGGGACGTATGGCTACACCTTC. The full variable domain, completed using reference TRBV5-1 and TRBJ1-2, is KAGVTQTPRYLIKTRGQQVTLSCSPISGHRSVSWYQQTPGQGLQFLFEYFSETQRNKGNFPGRFSGRQFSNSRSEMNVSTLELGDSALYLCASSSGLRKGGQEGTYGYTFGSGTRLTVV.

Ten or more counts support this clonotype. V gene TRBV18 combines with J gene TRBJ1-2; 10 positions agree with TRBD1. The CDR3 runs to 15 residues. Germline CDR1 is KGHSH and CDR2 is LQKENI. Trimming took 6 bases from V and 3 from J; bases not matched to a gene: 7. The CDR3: CASSPRQGADYGYTF. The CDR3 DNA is TGTGCCAGCTCGCCCCGACAGGGGGCGGACTATGGCTACACCTTC.

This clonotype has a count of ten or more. In DNA form, the CDR3 reads TGCAGCGTTGGGGTAGGGGAGGTCACTAATGAAAAACTGTTTTTT. Protein: CSVGVGEVTNEKLFF. The chain combines TRBV29-1 with TRBJ1-4; TRBD1 might be the D (5 bases). From germline, CDR1 is SQVTM and CDR2 ANQGSEA. CDR3 length: 15 residues. Between the trimmed V and J ends, which lost 4 bases and 2 bases, there was a span of 14 bases. The entire variable domain, with the rest obtained from reference TRBV29-1 and TRBJ1-4, is as follows: SAVISQKPSRDICQRGTSLTIQCQVDSQVTMMFWYRQQPGQSLTLIATANQGSEATYESGFVIDKFPISRPNLTFSTLTVSNMSPEDSSIYLCSVGVGEVTNEKLFFGSGTQLSVL.

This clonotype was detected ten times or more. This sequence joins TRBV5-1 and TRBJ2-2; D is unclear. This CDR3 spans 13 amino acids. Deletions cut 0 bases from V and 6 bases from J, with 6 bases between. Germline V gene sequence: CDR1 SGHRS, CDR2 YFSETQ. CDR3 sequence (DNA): TGCGCCAGCAGCTTGGATGGGTCCGGGGAGCTGTTTTTT. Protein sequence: CASSLDGSGELFF.